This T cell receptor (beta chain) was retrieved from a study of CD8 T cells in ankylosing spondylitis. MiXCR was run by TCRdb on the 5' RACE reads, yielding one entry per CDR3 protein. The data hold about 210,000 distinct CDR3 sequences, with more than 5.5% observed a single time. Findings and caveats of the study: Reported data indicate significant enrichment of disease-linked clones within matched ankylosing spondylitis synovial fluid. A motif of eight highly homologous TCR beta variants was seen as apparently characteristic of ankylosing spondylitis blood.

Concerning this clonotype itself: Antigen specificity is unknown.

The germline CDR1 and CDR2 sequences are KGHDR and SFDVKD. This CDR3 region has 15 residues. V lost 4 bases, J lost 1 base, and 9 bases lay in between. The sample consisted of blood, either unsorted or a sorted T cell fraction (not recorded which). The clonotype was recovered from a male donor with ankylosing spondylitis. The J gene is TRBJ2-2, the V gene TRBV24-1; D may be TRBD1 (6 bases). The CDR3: CATSDPDRNTGELFF. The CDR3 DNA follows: TGTGCCACCAGTGACCCGGACAGGAACACCGGGGAGCTGTTTTTT.